A single sample is the source of the 14 T cell receptor beta chains below, sequenced in a study of control samples from healthy donors and cancer patients. Sequenced by immunoSEQ multiplex PCR; TCRdb stores in-frame clones only, minus some. Among roughly 130,000 clones, 70% to 90% were seen once, and the ten largest hold roughly 3.2%. Material: blood. Receptor source: a man aged 50 to 59 in good health.

V usage is TRBV11-2 and J usage is TRBJ2-7; no clear D. V dropped 2 bases and J dropped 5 bases, with 16 bases sitting between them. Germline V gene lookup returns CDR1 SGHAT and CDR2 FQNNGV. CDR3 length: 15 amino acids. CDR3 coding DNA: TGTGCCAGCAGCTTATTCGCCCTAGGGCAGGACGAGCAGTACTTC. Encoded protein: CASSLFALGQDEQYF.

The chain recombines TRBV18 with TRBJ2-7; 7 bases fit TRBD1. Germline V gene sequence: CDR1 KGHSH, CDR2 LQKENI. V gave up 4 bases and J gave up 4 bases; unmatched junction bases: 4. This CDR3 region has 13 residues. The CDR3 here is CASSRQTGYEQYF. CDR3 DNA: TGTGCCAGCTCACGGCAGACAGGGTACGAGCAGTACTTC.

V gene TRBV28 combines with J gene TRBJ1-2; 8 bases map to TRBD1. The CDR3 sequence is 14 residues long. Germline V gene lookup returns CDR1 MDHEN and CDR2 SYDVKM. V lost 2 bases, J lost 4 bases, and 3 bases stayed unmatched. The CDR3 is CASSLGTGVYGYTF. The CDR3 nucleotides read TGTGCCAGCAGTTTAGGGACAGGAGTCTATGGCTACACCTTC.

The V call is TRBV11-2, the J call TRBJ2-1, with D hard to call. Deletions cut 3 bases from V and 1 base from J, with 16 bases between. Per germline, CDR1 SGHAT and CDR2 FQNNGV. CDR3 length: 17 residues. The CDR3 is CASSFLRATLSYNEQFF. The CDR3 nucleotides read TGTGCCAGCAGCTTTCTTAGGGCCACCCTTTCCTACAATGAGCAGTTCTTC.

This clone appeared a single time. The chain recombines TRBV10-3 with TRBJ2-3, with TRBD2 identical over 8 bases. V gave up 1 base and J gave up 4 bases; unmatched junction bases: 1. Germline CDR1 ENHRY, CDR2 SYGVKD. The CDR3 has 14 residues. The CDR3 reads CAISEFGGADTQYF. The DNA for the CDR3 is TGTGCCATCAGTGAGTTCGGGGGGGCAGATACGCAGTATTTT.

This chain connects TRBV5-4 to TRBJ2-1; 7 nucleotides align to TRBD2. J gave up 0 bases and V 4 bases, and 10 bases lay outside the gene matches. The CDR3 totals 17 residues. The V gene's germline CDR1 is SGHNT and CDR2 YYREEE (reference sequence). DNA for the CDR3: TGTGCCAGCAGCCTAGCTAGCGGCCCGAGCTCCTACAATGAGCAGTTCTTC. Amino acid sequence: CASSLASGPSSYNEQFF.

This clone was seen only once. V usage is TRBV19 and J usage is TRBJ1-3, with TRBD1 identical over 8 bases. Per germline, CDR1 LNHDA and CDR2 SQIVND (reference sequence). The CDR3 totals 13 residues. The trim removed 9 bases at V and 4 bases at J, leaving 5 bases unmatched. CDR3 DNA sequence: TGTGCCAGCCGCGGGACAGGAGGAAACACCATATATTTT. This gives the protein CASRGTGGNTIYF.

The rearrangement uses TRBV27 and TRBJ1-5; 7 bases agree with TRBD1. Germline CDR1 and CDR2: MNHEY and SMNVEV (reference sequence). V dropped 6 bases and J dropped 1; count of bases not matched to a gene: 6. The CDR3 covers 15 residues. The CDR3 loop is CASRFAGGSNQPQHF. In DNA form, the CDR3 reads TGTGCCAGCAGGTTTGCAGGGGGGAGCAATCAGCCCCAGCATTTT.

The chain employs TRBV5-4 and TRBJ2-7; TRBD2 is a possible D gene (7 bases). Trimming cost V 1 base and J 5 bases, with 16 bases left between them. The CDR3 runs 15 residues. From germline, CDR1 is SGHNT and CDR2 YYREEE (reference sequence). The CDR3: CASSLWRGQWDEQYF. Written as DNA, the CDR3 is TGTGCCAGCAGCTTGTGGCGGGGGCAATGGGACGAGCAGTACTTC.

As concerns this clone: Germline is not matched at one junction end, which may reflect a read error. The rearrangement joins TRBV5-4 to TRBJ2-1; no reliable D call. Germline V gives CDR1 SGHNT, CDR2 YYREEE (reference sequence). The CDR3 has 16 amino acids. DNA of the CDR3: TGTGCCAACAGCTTGGATTACGGCATAGATACCAATGAGCAGTTCTTC. This codes for CANSLDYGIDTNEQFF.

The gene calls are TRBV6-5 and TRBJ1-2; a possible D gene is TRBD1 (5 bases). This CDR3 is 13 amino acids long. Trimming cost V 6 bases and J 3 bases, with 11 bases left between them. Looked up from germline, CDR1 is MNHEY and CDR2 is SVGAGI. The CDR3 nucleotides read TGTGCCAGCAGCAGAACAGGTCACTATGGCTACACCTTC. It encodes CASSRTGHYGYTF.

The J gene is TRBJ2-3, the V gene TRBV6-4, with TRBD2 matching 13 bases. The CDR3 sequence is 14 residues long. The V segment lost 0 bases and the J segment 15 bases; nucleotides outside the gene matches: 6. The germline CDR1 and CDR2 sequences are MRHNA and SNTAGT. The CDR3: CASSDSGLAGALYF. CDR3 coding DNA: TGTGCCAGCAGTGACTCCGGACTAGCGGGGGCCCTATATTTT.

To note about this clone: The same CDR3 also results from other DNA sequences found in this sample. The rearrangement uses TRBV27 and TRBJ2-2; D gene unclear. CDR1 MNHEY and CDR2 SMNVEV come from the germline V gene (reference sequence). The V gene lost 4 bases and the J gene lost 0 bases, with 0 bases spanning the gap. This CDR3 contains 12 residues. The CDR3 loop reads CASSSNTGELFF. The CDR3 DNA is TGTGCCAGCAGTTCGAACACCGGGGAGCTGTTTTTT.

This chain joins TRBV3-1 (or the pseudogene TRBV3-2) and TRBJ2-4; weak D call: TRBD1 (5 bases). Looked up from germline, CDR1 is LGHDT and CDR2 is YNNKEL (reference sequence). The V and J ends lost 0 bases and 1 base respectively, with 7 bases between them. This CDR3 contains 15 residues. CDR3 sequence reads: CASSQEGAAKNIQYF. In DNA, the CDR3 is TGTGCCAGCAGCCAAGAAGGGGCGGCCAAAAACATTCAGTACTTC.